Sequencing of this T cell receptor beta chain was carried out in a study of cytomegalovirus exposure and HLA in healthy donors. Whole-study findings and limits: Upon later analysis, TCR association rates were observed to vary by HLA locus, being highest for DRB1 and lowest for HLA-C. Immune exposure information available was restricted to CMV serostatus. Several of the most significant clusters were apparently associated with common viral pathogens in a later analysis.

Germline values: CDR1 SGDLS, CDR2 YYNGEE. V lost 0 bases and J 4 bases, leaving 11 bases between the germline ends. The CDR3 has 15 residues. A remark on this clone: What it binds is unknown.

Likely unrecorded immune exposures existed in these nominally healthy donors. Primers for the PCR totalled 60 Vbeta and 13 Jbeta. Assay used: immunoSEQ multiplex PCR; TCRdb lists only in-frame clones, some missing. The table includes approximately 170,000 clones, roughly 72% detected once. This TCR was sampled from a man in his forties or fifties in good health and CMV-seronegative. The rearrangement joins TRBV9 to TRBJ1-5, with a tentative D call TRBD1 (6 bases). Sequenced input: PBMCs. Here the CDR3 reads CASSVEGQSNQPQHF. In DNA, the CDR3 is TGTGCCAGCAGCGTAGAAGGACAGTCTAATCAGCCCCAGCATTTT.